This T cell receptor (beta chain) was profiled in a study of blood T cell repertoires in COVID-19. The repertoire was sequenced with immunoSEQ multiplex PCR; TCRdb's copy has only in-frame clones and lacks some. Here the sample spans 95,000 to 150,000 clones, around 82% being singletons. This CDR3 region has 13 residues. The germline gives CDR1 PRHDT, CDR2 FYEKMQ (reference sequence). Trimming stripped 5 bases from V and 6 bases from J, with 14 bases between. This chain connects TRBV13 to TRBJ2-7; perhaps TRBD1 as D (5 bases). The receptor was isolated from a man aged 25-45 years with COVID-19, enrolled during active disease. The sample consisted of peripheral blood. The CDR3 region has the DNA TGTGCCAGCAGCACCGACAGAGACCGCGAGCAGTACTTC. Protein: CASSTDRDREQYF.